Listed below are T cell receptor beta chains from one sample, sequenced in a study of blood T cells in healthy people across ages. TCRdb passed the 5' RACE reads through MiXCR, listing each CDR3 protein once. The sample lists about 2 million distinct CDR3 sequences, 40% to 55% occurring once. The sequenced sample was blood. The receptors derive from a middle-aged woman in good health. The CDR3 runs from the conserved cysteine through the conserved F or W. Fields, in order: V gene, J gene, CDR3 protein.

V: TRBV4-1; J: TRBJ2-2; CDR3: CASSQWGGANSGELFF
V: TRBV29-1; J: TRBJ2-1; CDR3: CSVPTGNSYNEQFF
V: TRBV4-2; J: NA; CDR3: CASSQTLAGGQETQFF
V: TRBV20-1; J: TRBJ2-1; CDR3: CSARRPTNEQFF
V: TRBV15; J: TRBJ2-3; CDR3: CATSLPHRGSTDTQYF
V: TRBV18; J: TRBJ2-5; CDR3: CASSPRSATQYF
V: TRBV5-1; J: NA; CDR3: CASIGLGGSGYYEQYF
V: TRBV9; J: TRBJ2-1; CDR3: CASSTLDHEQFF
V: TRBV28; J: TRBJ2-5; CDR3: CASSLLGTGSRETQYF
V: TRBV2; J: TRBJ2-5; CDR3: CASSESETQYF
V: TRBV3-1; J: TRBJ2-7; CDR3: CASSQRVGNAMSSYEQYF
V: TRBV7-2; J: TRBJ2-4; CDR3: CASSLSGGGLAKNIQYF
V: TRBV9; J: TRBJ2-1; CDR3: CASSGEPGQGRNEQFF
V: TRBV3-1; J: TRBJ2-3; CDR3: CASSQDLGTSGGAITDTQYF
V: TRBV6-4; J: TRBJ2-1; CDR3: CASSATSGGNNEQFF
V: TRBV20-1; J: TRBJ2-5; CDR3: CSARVLTRQGRETQYF
V: TRBV11-2; J: TRBJ1-2; CDR3: CASSPVVSGYTF
V: TRBV2; J: TRBJ2-1; CDR3: CASPGTGVSSYNEQFF
V: TRBV20-1; J: NA; CDR3: CSAWTGGNYEQYF
V: TRBV6-6; J: TRBJ2-7; CDR3: CASSYSSSDAYEQYF
V: TRBV5-6; J: TRBJ2-6; CDR3: CASSLPTSGANVLTF
V: TRBV11-1; J: TRBJ1-2; CDR3: CASEEVHRDGYTF
V: TRBV20-1; J: TRBJ1-2; CDR3: CSARVYRFYGYTF
V: TRBV5-1; J: TRBJ2-5; CDR3: CASSRDEVLRETQYF
V: TRBV2; J: TRBJ2-4; CDR3: CASSVPGSGRELAKNIQYF
V: TRBV27; J: TRBJ1-6; CDR3: CASSGRANSPLHF
V: TRBV20-1; J: TRBJ1-5; CDR3: CSAPTGARSPYSNQPQHF
V: TRBV12-3/TRBV12-4; J: TRBJ1-2; CDR3: CASRVDSNYGYTF
V: TRBV10-3; J: TRBJ2-1; CDR3: CAISGTDYNEQFF
V: TRBV6-2/TRBV6-3; J: TRBJ2-1; CDR3: CASSYSPSLSEQFF
V: TRBV28; J: NA; CDR3: CASRNLPGTGLHRRSETQYF
V: TRBV5-1; J: TRBJ2-4; CDR3: CASSLRGGGNSDLAKNIQYF
V: TRBV6-5; J: TRBJ2-1; CDR3: CASSYSGGGAYNEQFF
V: TRBV7-9; J: TRBJ1-2; CDR3: CASSSGTGIYGYTF
V: TRBV29-1; J: TRBJ2-7; CDR3: CSVDSGGGTYEQYF
V: TRBV5-1; J: TRBJ2-1; CDR3: CASSAIRTSGGDYNEQFF
V: TRBV12-3/TRBV12-4; J: TRBJ2-3; CDR3: CASSLDGRGGLNTQYF
V: TRBV6-5; J: TRBJ2-1; CDR3: CASSFRRTGYNEQFF
V: TRBV15; J: TRBJ2-1; CDR3: CATSSSSLRHSYNEQFF
V: TRBV7-2; J: TRBJ2-5; CDR3: CASSRPLLVREETQYF
V: TRBV5-1; J: TRBJ2-6; CDR3: CASSRGQVATSGANVLTF
V: TRBV25-1; J: TRBJ1-2; CDR3: CASSESEGNYGYTF
V: TRBV20-1; J: TRBJ2-7; CDR3: CSASLRAGGHSYEQYF
V: TRBV20-1; J: TRBJ2-5; CDR3: CSAKRRVGRETQYF
V: TRBV20-1; J: TRBJ2-1; CDR3: CSVFGRRGAYEQFF
V: TRBV7-9; J: TRBJ1-2; CDR3: CASSQPQPGQGHTF
V: TRBV7-9; J: TRBJ2-7; CDR3: CASSGVETVGSSYEQYF
V: TRBV4-2; J: TRBJ2-3; CDR3: CASTPGRDTDTQYF